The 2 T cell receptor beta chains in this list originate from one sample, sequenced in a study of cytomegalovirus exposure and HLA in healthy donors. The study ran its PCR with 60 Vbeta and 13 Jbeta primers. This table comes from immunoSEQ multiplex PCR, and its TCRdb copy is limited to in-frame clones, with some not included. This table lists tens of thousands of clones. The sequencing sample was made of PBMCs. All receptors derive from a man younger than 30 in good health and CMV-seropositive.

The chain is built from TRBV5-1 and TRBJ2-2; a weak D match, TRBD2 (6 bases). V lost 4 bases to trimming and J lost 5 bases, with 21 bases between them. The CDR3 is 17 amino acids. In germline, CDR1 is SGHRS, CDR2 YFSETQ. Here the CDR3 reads CASSLPLAQQVTGELFF. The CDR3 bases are TGCGCCAGCAGCCTCCCACTAGCCCAGCAGGTGACCGGGGAGCTGTTTTTT.

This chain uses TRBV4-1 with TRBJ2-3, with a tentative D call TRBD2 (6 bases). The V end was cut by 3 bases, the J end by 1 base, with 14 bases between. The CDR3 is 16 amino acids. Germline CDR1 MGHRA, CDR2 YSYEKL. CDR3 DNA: TGCGCCAGCAGCCAGGCCGGGACTCTTGGCACAGATACGCAGTATTTT. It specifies CASSQAGTLGTDTQYF.